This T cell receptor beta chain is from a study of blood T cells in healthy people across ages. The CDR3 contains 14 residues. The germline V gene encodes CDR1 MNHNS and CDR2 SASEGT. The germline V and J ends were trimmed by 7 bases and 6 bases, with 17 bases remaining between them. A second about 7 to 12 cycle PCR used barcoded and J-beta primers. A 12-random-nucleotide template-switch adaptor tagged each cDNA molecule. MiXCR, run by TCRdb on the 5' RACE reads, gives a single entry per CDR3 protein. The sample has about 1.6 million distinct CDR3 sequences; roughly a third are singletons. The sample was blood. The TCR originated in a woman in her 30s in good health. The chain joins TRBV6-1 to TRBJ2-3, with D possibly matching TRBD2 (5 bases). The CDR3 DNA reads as TGTGCCAGCAATCAGAGGGCTGCTAGGGATACGCAGTATTTT. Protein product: CASNQRAARDTQYF.